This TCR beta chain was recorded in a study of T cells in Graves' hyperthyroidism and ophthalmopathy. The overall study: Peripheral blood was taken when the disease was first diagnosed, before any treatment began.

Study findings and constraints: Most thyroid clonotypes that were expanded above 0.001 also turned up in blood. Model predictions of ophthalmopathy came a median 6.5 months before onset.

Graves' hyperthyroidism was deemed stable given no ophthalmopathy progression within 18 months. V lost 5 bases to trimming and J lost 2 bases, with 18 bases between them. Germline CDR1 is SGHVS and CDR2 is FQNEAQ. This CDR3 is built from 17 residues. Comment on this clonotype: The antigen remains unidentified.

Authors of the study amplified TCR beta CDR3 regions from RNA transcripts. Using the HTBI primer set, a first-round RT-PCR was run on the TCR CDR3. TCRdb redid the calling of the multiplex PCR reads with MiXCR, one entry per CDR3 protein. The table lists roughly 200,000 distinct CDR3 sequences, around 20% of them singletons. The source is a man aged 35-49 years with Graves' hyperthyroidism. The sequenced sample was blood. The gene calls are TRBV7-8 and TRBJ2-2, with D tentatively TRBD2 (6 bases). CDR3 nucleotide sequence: TGTGCCAGCAGCGCCAGACCGACGGGACTCAACACCGGGGAGCTGTTTTTT. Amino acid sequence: CASSARPTGLNTGELFF.